This T cell receptor beta chain appears in the sequencing data of a study of CD8 T cells in Susac syndrome. Reverse transcription of about 0.5 to 1 ug RNA was carried out with random hexamers. Coverage of TCR beta CDR3 amplification by immunoSEQ multiplex PCR extended to 54 Vbeta and 13 Jbeta. TCRdb re-called the immunoSEQ multiplex PCR reads with MiXCR, one entry per CDR3 protein. Of about 300,000 distinct CDR3 sequences in the sample, around 91% were seen once. Germline CDR1 and CDR2: LNHDA and SQIVND (reference sequence). The CDR3 sequence is 14 residues long. Trimming took 1 base from V and 5 from J, leaving 11 bases between them. Negative isolation was used for CD8+ and CD4+ T cells, and FACS enrichment was applied to TEMRA cells.

The chain has TRBV19 and TRBJ1-2; no firm D call. Sequencing was performed on CD8+ T cells from PBMCs. The sequence was obtained from a human donor with multiple sclerosis. CDR3 in amino acids: CASSIASVGYGYTF. DNA of the CDR3: TGTGCCAGTAGTATAGCCTCCGTGGGGTATGGCTACACCTTC.